This T cell receptor (beta chain) is from a study of control samples from healthy donors and cancer patients. Sequenced by immunoSEQ multiplex PCR; TCRdb stores in-frame clones only, minus some. The sample consists of roughly 140,000 clones, 93% of them appearing once. Germline CDR1 and CDR2: MNHEY and SVGAGI. Deletions cut 4 bases from V and 6 bases from J, with 16 bases between. This CDR3 contains 15 residues. The specimen was blood. The chain links TRBV6-5 to TRBJ1-5; D is unresolved. This receptor was taken from a man aged 50 to 59 in good health. CDR3 sequence reads: CASSSNFDSGQPQHF. In DNA form, the CDR3 reads TGTGCCAGCAGTTCCAATTTTGACTCCGGTCAGCCCCAGCATTTT.